These 6 T cell receptor beta chains originate from one sample sequenced in a study of blood T cell repertoires in COVID-19. Here immunoSEQ multiplex PCR was the method, and the copy in TCRdb shows in-frame clones only, minus some. The table has about 250,000 clones, roughly 87% seen once. The sample taken for sequencing was peripheral blood. These receptors all come from a woman aged 25 to 39 with acute or convalescent COVID-19.

The V gene is TRBV20-1, the J gene TRBJ2-3, with TRBD2 as a possible D gene (7 bases). This CDR3 contains 11 residues. CDR1 is DFQATT, CDR2 SNEGSKA, per germline (reference sequence). The CDR3 DNA reads TGCAGCTCAGGGGAGGGGGATACGCAGTATTTT. Its translation is CSSGEGDTQYF.

The V and J genes are TRBV9 and TRBJ1-2; possible D gene TRBD1, 6 bases. Trimming took 3 bases from V and 0 from J, leaving 18 bases between them. The CDR3 has 17 amino acids. Germline assignment: CDR1 SGDLS and CDR2 YYNGEE. CDR3 DNA sequence: TGTGCCAGCAGCGGTCCAAAAGGACAGAATCCTAACTATGGCTACACCTTC. The encoded protein is CASSGPKGQNPNYGYTF.

The CDR3 nucleotides read TGTGCCAGCAGCTTAGGCATCCTAGCGGACAATGAGCAGTTCTTC. It encodes CASSLGILADNEQFF. The chain has TRBV11-2 and TRBJ2-1, with TRBD2 matching 7 bases. CDR3 length: 15 residues. V dropped 1 base and J dropped 5; count of bases not matched to a gene: 5. The germline V gene has CDR1 SGHAT and CDR2 FQNNGV.

This clone appeared a single time. The V and J genes are TRBV7-2 and TRBJ2-7, with 8 bases that match TRBD1. CDR3 length equals 13 residues. After removal of 1 base from V and 6 bases from J, the junction contained 2 bases not matched to a gene. In germline, CDR1 is SGHTA, CDR2 FQGNSA. This chain's CDR3 is CASSLGTGREQYF. The CDR3 region has the DNA TGTGCCAGCAGCTTAGGGACAGGGCGCGAGCAGTACTTC.

There are a few counts of this clone. This same CDR3 is encoded by further DNA sequences in the sample. The rearrangement uses TRBV11-2 and TRBJ2-7, with D tentatively TRBD2 (6 bases). The V gene's germline CDR1 is SGHAT and CDR2 FQNNGV. This CDR3 spans 14 amino acids. Trimming removed 1 base at V and 2 bases at J, with 9 bases between. In DNA form, the CDR3 reads TGTGCCAGCAGCTTAGGTGGGGGGACCTACGAGCAGTACTTC. Its translation: CASSLGGGTYEQYF.

This chain links TRBV18 with TRBJ2-7, with 9 positions matching TRBD1. Per the germline V gene, CDR1 is KGHSH and CDR2 is LQKENI. This CDR3 has 14 residues. Unmatched junction bases numbered 5, after V lost 2 bases and J lost 6 bases. The CDR3 protein is CASSPWDREREQYF. The CDR3 DNA reads as TGTGCCAGCTCACCATGGGACAGGGAGCGCGAGCAGTACTTC.